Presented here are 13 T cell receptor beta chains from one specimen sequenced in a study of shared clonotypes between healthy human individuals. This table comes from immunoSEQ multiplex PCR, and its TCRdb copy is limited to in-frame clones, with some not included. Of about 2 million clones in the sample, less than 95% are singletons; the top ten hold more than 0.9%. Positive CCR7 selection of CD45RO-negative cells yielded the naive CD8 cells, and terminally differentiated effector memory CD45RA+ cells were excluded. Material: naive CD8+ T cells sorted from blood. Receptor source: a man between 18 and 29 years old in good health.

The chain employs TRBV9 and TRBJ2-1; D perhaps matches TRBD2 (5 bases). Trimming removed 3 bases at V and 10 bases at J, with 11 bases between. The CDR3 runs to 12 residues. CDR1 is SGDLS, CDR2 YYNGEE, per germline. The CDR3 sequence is CASSGLVAEQFF. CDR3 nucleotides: TGTGCCAGCAGCGGTTTGGTAGCGGAGCAGTTCTTC.

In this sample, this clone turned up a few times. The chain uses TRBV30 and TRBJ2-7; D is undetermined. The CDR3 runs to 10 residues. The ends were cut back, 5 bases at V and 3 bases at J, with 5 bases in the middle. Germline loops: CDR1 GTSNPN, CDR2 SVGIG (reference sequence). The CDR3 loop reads CAWGDYEQYF. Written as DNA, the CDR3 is TGTGCCTGGGGGGACTACGAGCAGTACTTC.

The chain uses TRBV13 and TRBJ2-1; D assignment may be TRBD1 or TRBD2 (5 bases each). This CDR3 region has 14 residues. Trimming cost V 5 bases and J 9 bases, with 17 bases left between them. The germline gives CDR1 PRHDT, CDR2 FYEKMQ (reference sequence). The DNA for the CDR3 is TGTGCCAGCAGCCTCCGGGACCCCCAGGGTGAGCAGTTCTTC. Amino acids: CASSLRDPQGEQFF.

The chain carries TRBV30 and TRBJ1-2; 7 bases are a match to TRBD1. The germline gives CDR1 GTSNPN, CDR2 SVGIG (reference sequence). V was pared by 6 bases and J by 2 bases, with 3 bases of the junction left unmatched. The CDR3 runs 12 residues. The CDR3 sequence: CACNRGNYGYTF. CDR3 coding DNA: TGTGCCTGCAACAGGGGAAACTATGGCTACACCTTC.

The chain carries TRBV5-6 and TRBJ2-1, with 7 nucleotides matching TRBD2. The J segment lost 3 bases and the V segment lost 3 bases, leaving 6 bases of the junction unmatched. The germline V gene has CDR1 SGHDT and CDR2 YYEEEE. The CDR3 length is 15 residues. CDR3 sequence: CASSSGGGVYNEQFF. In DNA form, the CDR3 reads TGTGCCAGCAGCTCCGGGGGAGGGGTCTACAATGAGCAGTTCTTC.

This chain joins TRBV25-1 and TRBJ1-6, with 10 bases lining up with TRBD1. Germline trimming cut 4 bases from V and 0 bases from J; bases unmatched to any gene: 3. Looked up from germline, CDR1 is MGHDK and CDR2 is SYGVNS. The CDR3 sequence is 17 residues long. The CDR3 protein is CASSGDRGYSYNSPLHF. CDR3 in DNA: TGTGCCAGCAGTGGGGACAGGGGTTACTCCTATAATTCACCCCTCCACTTT.

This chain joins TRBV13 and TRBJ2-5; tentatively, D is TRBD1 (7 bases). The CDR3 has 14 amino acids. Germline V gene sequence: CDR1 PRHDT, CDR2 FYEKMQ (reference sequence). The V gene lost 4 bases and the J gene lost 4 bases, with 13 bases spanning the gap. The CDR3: CASSYQGGPETQYF. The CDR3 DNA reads TGTGCCAGCAGCTACCAGGGGGGACCAGAGACCCAGTACTTC.

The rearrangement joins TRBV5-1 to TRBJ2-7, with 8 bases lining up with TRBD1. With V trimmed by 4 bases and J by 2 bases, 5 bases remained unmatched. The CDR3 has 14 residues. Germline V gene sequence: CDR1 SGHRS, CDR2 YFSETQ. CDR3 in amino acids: CASSIPTGAYEQYF. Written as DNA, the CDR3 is TGCGCCAGCAGCATACCGACAGGGGCCTACGAGCAGTACTTC. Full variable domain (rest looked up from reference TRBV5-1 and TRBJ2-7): KAGVTQTPRYLIKTRGQQVTLSCSPISGHRSVSWYQQTPGQGLQFLFEYFSETQRNKGNFPGRFSGRQFSNSRSEMNVSTLELGDSALYLCASSIPTGAYEQYFGPGTRLTVT.

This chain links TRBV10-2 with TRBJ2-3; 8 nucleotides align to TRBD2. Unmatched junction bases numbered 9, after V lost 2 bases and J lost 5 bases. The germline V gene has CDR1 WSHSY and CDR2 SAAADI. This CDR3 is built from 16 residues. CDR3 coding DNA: TGCGCCAGCAGTGAGGCGGCAGCGGGAGTCAAAGATACGCAGTATTTT. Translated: CASSEAAAGVKDTQYF.

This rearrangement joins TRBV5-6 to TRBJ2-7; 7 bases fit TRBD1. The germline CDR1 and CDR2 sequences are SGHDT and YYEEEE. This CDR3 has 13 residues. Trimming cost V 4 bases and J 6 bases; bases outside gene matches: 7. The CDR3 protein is CASSPPDRAEQYF. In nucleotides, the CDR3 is TGTGCCAGCAGCCCACCAGACAGGGCCGAGCAGTACTTC.

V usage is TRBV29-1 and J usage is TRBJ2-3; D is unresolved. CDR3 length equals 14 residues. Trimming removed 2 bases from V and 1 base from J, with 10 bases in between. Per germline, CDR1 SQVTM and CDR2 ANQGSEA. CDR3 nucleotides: TGCAGCGTTGAACTAGGTCTGGGCACAGATACGCAGTATTTT. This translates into CSVELGLGTDTQYF.

In nucleotides, the CDR3 is TGTGCCAGCCTGACAGGGTCGGGCGGATCACCCCTCCACTTT. Amino acid sequence: CASLTGSGGSPLHF. The chain links TRBV6-1 to TRBJ1-6; 7 nucleotides agree with TRBD1. J was trimmed by 10 bases and V by 8 bases; bases with no gene match: 11. The CDR3 is made up of 14 amino acids. Germline values: CDR1 MNHNS, CDR2 SASEGT.

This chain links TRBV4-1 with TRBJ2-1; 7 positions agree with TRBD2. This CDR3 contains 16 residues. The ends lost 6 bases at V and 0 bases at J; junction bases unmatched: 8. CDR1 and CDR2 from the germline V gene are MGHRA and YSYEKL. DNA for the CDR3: TGCGCCAGCAGGGCTAGCGGTCGGAGCTCCTACAATGAGCAGTTCTTC. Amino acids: CASRASGRSSYNEQFF.